This passage covers 11 T cell receptor beta chains from one sample sequenced in a study of CD8+ T cells in alopecia areata. RNA extraction and reverse transcription yielded cDNA as sequencing template. Libraries were prepared by immunoSEQ multiplex PCR; TCRdb keeps only in-frame clonotypes and omits some of them. Among about 210,000 clones listed, over 60% were seen once. Treatment noted: oral pan-JAK inhibitor, 5-10 mg twice daily. Source: CD4+ T cells sorted from blood, taken at week 4, from a patient treated with tofacitinib. The receptors here all came from a human donor with alopecia areata.

With respect to this clone: The junction departs from germline at one end; a sequencing error may be responsible. The chain links TRBV5-1 to TRBJ1-1; D gene uncertain. CDR1 SGHRS and CDR2 YFSETQ come from the germline V gene. This CDR3 spans 14 amino acids. The DNA for the CDR3 is TGCGCCAGCAGCTCTCCGACTGACACCTCTGAGGCTTTCTTT. Protein: CASSSPTDTSEAFF.

The chain recombines TRBV5-6 with TRBJ2-5; 8 bases agree with TRBD1. This CDR3 is built from 15 residues. The germline V gene has CDR1 SGHDT and CDR2 YYEEEE. J gave up 2 bases and V 3 bases, and 6 bases lay outside the gene matches. The CDR3 protein is CASSSPGQEQETQYF. The CDR3 region has the DNA TGTGCCAGCAGCTCGCCGGGACAGGAACAAGAGACCCAGTACTTC.

There are a few counts of this clone. V usage is TRBV2 and J usage is TRBJ2-4, with D possibly being TRBD2 (6 bases). Deletions cut 3 bases from V and 9 bases from J, with 24 bases between. This CDR3 contains 17 residues. CDR1 is SNHLY, CDR2 FYNNEI, per germline. The CDR3 DNA reads TGTGCCAGCAGTGATCCCCTCCGGAGGGGTTCGGCCTCCATTCAGTACTTC. Translated: CASSDPLRRGSASIQYF.

V and J are TRBV11-2 and TRBJ2-2; D unresolved. In germline, CDR1 is SGHAT, CDR2 FQNNGV. This CDR3 is built from 11 residues. V lost 3 bases and J 7 bases, leaving 3 bases between the germline ends. CDR3 amino acids: CASSFGGELFF. In nucleotides, the CDR3 is TGTGCCAGCAGCTTCGGCGGGGAGCTGTTTTTT.

This clone has only a few counts. The rearrangement joins TRBV5-1 to TRBJ1-2; no definite D call. With 0 bases removed from V and 1 base from J, the gap between germline ends came to 7 bases. From germline, CDR1 is SGHRS and CDR2 YFSETQ. This CDR3 comprises 14 residues. The CDR3 protein is CASSLEGVNYGYTF. The CDR3 nucleotides are TGCGCCAGCAGCTTGGAAGGAGTTAACTATGGCTACACCTTC.

This chain links TRBV30 with TRBJ2-1; perhaps TRBD1 as D (6 bases). This CDR3 comprises 11 residues. Trimming cost V 4 bases and J 6 bases, with 7 bases left between them. The germline gives CDR1 GTSNPN, CDR2 SVGIG (reference sequence). CDR3 nucleotides: TGTGCCTGGAACAGGGTCAATGAGCAGTTCTTC. Its translation is CAWNRVNEQFF. Full variable domain (outside the CDR3, taken from reference TRBV30 and TRBJ2-1): SQTIHQWPATLVQPVGSPLSLECTVEGTSNPNLYWYRQAAGRGLQLLFYSVGIGQISSEVPQNLSASRPQDRQFILSSKKLLLSDSGFYLCAWNRVNEQFFGPGTRLTVL.

The chain is built from TRBV5-6 and TRBJ2-1; 8 bases agree with TRBD1. The CDR3 covers 15 residues. CDR1 is SGHDT, CDR2 YYEEEE, per germline. V was pared by 6 bases and J by 9 bases, with 14 bases of the junction left unmatched. The CDR3 nucleotides are TGTGCCAGCACCGCCATTCCAGGGGGCTCGGGTGAGCAGTTCTTC. It translates to CASTAIPGGSGEQFF.

There are a few counts of this clone. DNA of the CDR3: TGTGCCAGCAGCTCCCCAATACAGGGGATCGCCTCCTACGAGCAGTACTTC. Its protein product is CASSSPIQGIASYEQYF. V gene TRBV7-9 combines with J gene TRBJ2-7; 7 bases match TRBD1. Germline V gene sequence: CDR1 SEHNR, CDR2 FQNEAQ (reference sequence). Trimming took 4 bases from V and 0 from J; bases not matched to a gene: 12. This CDR3 has 17 residues.

The chain recombines TRBV28 with TRBJ2-5; a weak D match, TRBD1 (5 bases). The CDR3 has 15 residues. V was trimmed by 2 bases and J by 7 bases, leaving 17 bases between them. The germline gives CDR1 MDHEN, CDR2 SYDVKM. CDR3 sequence (DNA): TGTGCCAGCAGTTTAGGATGGCAGTACCAGGGGACCCAGTACTTC. It encodes CASSLGWQYQGTQYF.

J is TRBJ1-4 and V is TRBV18; TRBD1 agrees at 7 bases. With 3 bases clipped from V and 8 bases from J, the junction kept 3 bases outside the gene matches. This CDR3 comprises 13 residues. The germline V gene has CDR1 KGHSH and CDR2 LQKENI. CDR3 in DNA: TGTGCCAGCTCACCTAGGACAGGAGAAAAACTGTTTTTT. The encoded protein is CASSPRTGEKLFF.

The rearrangement joins TRBV29-1 to TRBJ2-5, with 8 bases fitting TRBD1. The germline gives CDR1 SQVTM, CDR2 ANQGSEA. The trim removed 3 bases at V and 0 bases at J, leaving 0 bases unmatched. This CDR3 has 13 residues. This CDR3 is CSVEDRDQETQYF. CDR3 in DNA: TGCAGCGTTGAGGACAGGGACCAAGAGACCCAGTACTTC. The variable domain in full, completed from reference TRBV29-1 and TRBJ2-5, reads SAVISQKPSRDICQRGTSLTIQCQVDSQVTMMFWYRQQPGQSLTLIATANQGSEATYESGFVIDKFPISRPNLTFSTLTVSNMSPEDSSIYLCSVEDRDQETQYFGPGTRLLVL.